The source of this T cell receptor (beta chain) is a study of CD8 T cells in Susac syndrome. Reverse transcription used roughly 0.5 to 1 ug RNA and random hexamers. Coverage of TCR beta CDR3 amplification by immunoSEQ multiplex PCR extended to 54 Vbeta and 13 Jbeta. TCRdb reanalysed the immunoSEQ multiplex PCR reads using MiXCR and keeps one entry per CDR3 protein. The sample carries about 300,000 distinct CDR3 sequences, over 75% recorded once. Trimming removed 4 bases from V and 5 bases from J, with 12 bases in between. The CDR3 has 13 residues. Germline loops: CDR1 LNHDA, CDR2 SQIVND (reference sequence). CD8+ and CD4+ T cells taken from blood had their TCR beta sequenced. The multiple sclerosis control cohort comprised treatment-naive individuals presenting with stable or active relapsing-remitting disease. Negative isolation was used for CD8+ and CD4+ T cells, and FACS enrichment was applied to TEMRA cells.

This clonotype was sampled from a human donor with multiple sclerosis. V usage is TRBV19 and J usage is TRBJ2-7; D call uncertain. The sample comprised CD8+ T cells from PBMCs. The CDR3 sequence: CASSRSRIDEQYF. The CDR3 nucleotides are TGTGCCAGTAGTAGAAGTAGGATCGACGAGCAGTACTTC.